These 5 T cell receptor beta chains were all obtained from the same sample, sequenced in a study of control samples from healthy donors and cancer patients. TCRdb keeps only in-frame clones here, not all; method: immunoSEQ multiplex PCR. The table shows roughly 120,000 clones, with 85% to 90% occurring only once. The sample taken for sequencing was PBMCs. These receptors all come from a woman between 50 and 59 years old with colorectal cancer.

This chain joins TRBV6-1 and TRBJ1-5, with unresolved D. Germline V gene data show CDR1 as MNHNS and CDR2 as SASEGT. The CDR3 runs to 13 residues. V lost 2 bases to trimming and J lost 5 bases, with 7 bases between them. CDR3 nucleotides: TGTGCCAGCAGTGAACAAAGCGATCAGCCCCAGCATTTT. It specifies CASSEQSDQPQHF.

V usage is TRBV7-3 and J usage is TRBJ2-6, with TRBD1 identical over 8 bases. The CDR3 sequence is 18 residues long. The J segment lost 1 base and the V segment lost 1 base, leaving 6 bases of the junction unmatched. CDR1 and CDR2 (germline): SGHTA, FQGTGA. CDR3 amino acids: CASSLMAGGLSGANVLTF. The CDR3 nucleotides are TGTGCCAGCAGCTTAATGGCAGGGGGCTTATCTGGGGCCAACGTCCTGACTTTC.

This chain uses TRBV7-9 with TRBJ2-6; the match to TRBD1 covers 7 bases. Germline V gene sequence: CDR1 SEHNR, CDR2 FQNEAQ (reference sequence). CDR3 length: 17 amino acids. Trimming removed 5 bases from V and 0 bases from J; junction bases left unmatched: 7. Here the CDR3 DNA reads TGTGCCAGCAGCCAGCCGGGACAGCACTCTGGGGCCAACGTCCTGACTTTC. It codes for CASSQPGQHSGANVLTF.

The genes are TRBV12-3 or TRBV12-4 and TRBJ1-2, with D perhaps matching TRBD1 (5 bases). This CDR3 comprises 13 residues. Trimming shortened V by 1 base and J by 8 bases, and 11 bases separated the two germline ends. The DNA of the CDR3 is TGTGCCAGCAGTTTAGAAGGGACGGTCGGCTACACCTTC. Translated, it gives CASSLEGTVGYTF.

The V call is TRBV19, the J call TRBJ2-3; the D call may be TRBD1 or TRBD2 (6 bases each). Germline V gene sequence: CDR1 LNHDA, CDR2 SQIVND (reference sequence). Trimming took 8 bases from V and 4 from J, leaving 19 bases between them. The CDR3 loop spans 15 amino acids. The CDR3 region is CASARGVQFADTQYF. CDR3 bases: TGTGCCAGTGCAAGGGGGGTCCAGTTTGCAGATACGCAGTATTTT. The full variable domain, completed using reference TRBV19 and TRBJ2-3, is DGGITQSPKYLFRKEGQNVTLSCEQNLNHDAMYWYRQDPGQGLRLIYYSQIVNDFQKGDIAEGYSVSREKKESFPLTVTSAQKNPTAFYLCASARGVQFADTQYFGPGTRLTVL.